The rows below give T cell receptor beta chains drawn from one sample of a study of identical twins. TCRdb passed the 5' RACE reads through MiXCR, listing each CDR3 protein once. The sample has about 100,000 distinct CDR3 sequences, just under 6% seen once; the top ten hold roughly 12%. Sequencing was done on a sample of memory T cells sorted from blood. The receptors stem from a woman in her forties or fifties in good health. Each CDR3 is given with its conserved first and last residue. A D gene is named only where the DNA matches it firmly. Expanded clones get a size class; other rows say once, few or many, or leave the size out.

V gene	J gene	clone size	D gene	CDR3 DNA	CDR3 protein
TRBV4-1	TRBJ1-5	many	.	TGCGCCAGCAGCCAAGGCGGAGGTCGGTGGGGGCCCCAGCATTTT	CASSQGGGRWGPQHF
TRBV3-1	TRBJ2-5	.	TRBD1	TGTGCCAGCAGCCAAGATCTTCTCGGGACAGTATTGTCACGAAGCAAAGAGACCCAGTACTTC	CASSQDLLGTVLSRSKETQYF
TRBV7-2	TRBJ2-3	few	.	TGTGCCAGCAGCTTAAGATTGGGGGAGAGAGATACGCAGTATTTT	CASSLRLGERDTQYF
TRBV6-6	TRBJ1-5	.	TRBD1	TGTGCCAGCAGTTCGCTCTCTTTCCCGGGACAGAAAAATCAGCCCCAGCATTTT	CASSSLSFPGQKNQPQHF
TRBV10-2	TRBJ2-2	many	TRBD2	TGCGCCAGCAGGATCGGGACTAGAAACACCGGGGAGCTGTTTTTT	CASRIGTRNTGELFF
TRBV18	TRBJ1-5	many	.	TGTGCCAGCTCACACCGGACAGTTAATCAGCCCCAGCATTTT	CASSHRTVNQPQHF
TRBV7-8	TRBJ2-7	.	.	TGTGCCAGCAGCGAGAGCCGGGACGGAGAGTGGTACTTC	CASSESRDGEWYF
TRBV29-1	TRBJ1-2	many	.	TGCAGTGTCGAGAGCGGCTATGGCTACACCTTC	CSVESGYGYTF
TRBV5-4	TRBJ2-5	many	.	TGTGCCAGCAGCTTGCCCAAGGAGACCCAGTACTTC	CASSLPKETQYF
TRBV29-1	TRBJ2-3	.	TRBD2	TGCAGCGTGGCTAGCGGGGCTAGCACAGATACGCAGTATTTT	CSVASGASTDTQYF
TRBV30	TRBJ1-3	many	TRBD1	TGTGCCTGGAGGGGACAGGGCCGAAACACCATATATTTT	CAWRGQGRNTIYF
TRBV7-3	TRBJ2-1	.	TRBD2	TGTGCCAGCAGCTTAACCCCAGGGACTAGCGGGAGAGTCTACAATGAGCAGTTCTTC	CASSLTPGTSGRVYNEQFF
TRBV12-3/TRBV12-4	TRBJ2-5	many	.	TGTGCCAGCAGTCCCTCGGGGGCTAGTTATGAGACCCAGTACTTC	CASSPSGASYETQYF
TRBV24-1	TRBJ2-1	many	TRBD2	TGTCCCACCAGTGATGCCTCCAGCGGGAGGGGAAGGGGCAATGAGCAGTTCTTC	CPTSDASSGRGRGNEQFF
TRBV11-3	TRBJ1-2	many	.	TGTGCCAGCAGCCCACGGACTTGGGGGGGCTACACCTTC	CASSPRTWGGYTF
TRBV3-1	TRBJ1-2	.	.	TGTGCCAGCAGGGGGACCAACTATGGCTACACCTTC	CASRGTNYGYTF
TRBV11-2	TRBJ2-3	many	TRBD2	TGTGCCAGCAGCCGCACTTCGACTAGCCCAGATACGCAGTATTTT	CASSRTSTSPDTQYF
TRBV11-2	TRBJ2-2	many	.	TGTGCCAGCGGCCATCGGAGGGAGTCCCCCGGGGAGCTGTTTTTT	CASGHRRESPGELFF
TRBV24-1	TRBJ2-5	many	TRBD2	TGTGCCACCAGCCAAGCGGGAGGAGTGGAGACCCAGTACTTC	CATSQAGGVETQYF
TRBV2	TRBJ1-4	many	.	TGTGCCAGCAGTGACAGGGGTGGCGGAAAACTGTTTTTT	CASSDRGGGKLFF
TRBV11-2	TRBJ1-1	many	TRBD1	TGTGCCAGCAACGATAAGACAGGGACGAACACTGAAGCTTTCTTT	CASNDKTGTNTEAFF
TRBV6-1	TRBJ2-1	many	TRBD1	TGTGCCAGCAGTGGAGGGGGCGATGAGCAGTTCTTC	CASSGGGDEQFF
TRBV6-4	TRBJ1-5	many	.	TGTGCCAGCAGTGTTAAAGGGGGTCAGCCCCAGCATTTT	CASSVKGGQPQHF
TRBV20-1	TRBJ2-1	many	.	TGCAGTGCATTAATATGGGGAGAGCAGTTCTTC	CSALIWGEQFF
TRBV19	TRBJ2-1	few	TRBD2	TGTGCCAGTAGTATAGATCCACCGACTAGCGGGAGGATCAATGAGCAGTTCTTC	CASSIDPPTSGRINEQFF
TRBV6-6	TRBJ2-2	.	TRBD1	TGTGCCAGCAGTTACCCCAGGGGGCAGTTGAAGGAGCTGTTTTTT	CASSYPRGQLKELFF
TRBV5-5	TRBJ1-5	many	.	TGTGCCAGCAGCTTGGCCCCAGTAGGGGATCAGCCCCAGCATTTT	CASSLAPVGDQPQHF
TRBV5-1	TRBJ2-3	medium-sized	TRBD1	TGCGCCAGCAGCGTACAGGGGTACACAGATACGCAGTATTTT	CASSVQGYTDTQYF
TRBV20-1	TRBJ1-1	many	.	TGCAGTGCCGGGGGGGCAGGATTTGCTTTCTTT	CSAGGAGFAFF